This TCR beta chain is drawn from a study of graft-versus-host responses after intestinal transplantation. Study background: Every recipient underwent anti-thymocyte globulin induction, then tacrolimus and steroids for roughly three years. General observations from the study: The study associated peak circulating GvH clone levels with early post-transplant HvG declines. GvH clones turned up in recipient marrow; some had shown up first in ileum or blood.

Using immunoSEQ multiplex PCR, the repertoire was profiled, and TCRdb retains in-frame clones only, with some absent. Of fewer than 45,000 clones in the sample, 90% to 95% were seen once. On this clone itself: The antigen is unknown.

The TCR sequence derives from a human patient who received an intestinal transplant, so some T cells may come from the graft donor. The sample was PBMCs, taken 524 days after transplant.

CDR3: CASSLAPRYEQYF. CDR3 coding DNA: TGTGCCAGCAGCTTAGCTCCAAGATACGAGCAGTACTTC. The chain has TRBV7-2 and TRBJ2-7; D call uncertain. Deletions cut 0 bases from V and 4 bases from J, with 7 bases between. Germline V gene data show CDR1 as SGHTA and CDR2 as FQGNSA. This CDR3 spans 13 amino acids.